The present entry profiles one TCR beta chain with its context. Its antigen is not known. V lost 6 bases to trimming and J lost 6 bases, with 27 bases between them. CDR3 length equals 17 residues. Germline V gene sequence: CDR1 DFQATT, CDR2 SNEGSKA (reference sequence). This sample was taken from a study of post-analysis software for immune sequencing data. Study-level points and caveats: Four or five TRBV segments (TRBV5-6, TRBV5-1 and TRBV20-1 among them) occurred more frequently in patients than in controls. Normalized Chao1 diversity was significantly reduced in patients versus controls.

Incorporated into the TCR beta cDNA libraries were unique molecular identifiers, which served to reduce PCR and sequencing biases. In TCRdb, the PCR reads were re-called with MiXCR into one record per CDR3 protein. The repertoire consists of 700,000 to 900,000 distinct CDR3 sequences, with 40% to 55% occurring once and the leading ten covering 4% to 5%. The chain couples TRBV20-1 to TRBJ2-1; D call uncertain. Sequencing was performed on blood. This sequence originates from a girl under 18 with multiple sclerosis. As DNA, the CDR3 is TGCAGTGCCAGTGACCCGGCGGCATTCACAAGTCCCAATGAGCAGTTCTTC. Translated, it gives CSASDPAAFTSPNEQFF.